The present T cell receptor (beta chain) was sequenced within a study of cytomegalovirus exposure and HLA in healthy donors. The PCR made use of 60 Vbeta and 13 Jbeta primers. This table comes from immunoSEQ multiplex PCR, and its TCRdb copy is limited to in-frame clones, with some not included. Of under 200,000 clones detected, roughly 90% appear once; the ten largest clones hold almost 2%. After removal of 6 bases from V and 8 bases from J, the junction contained 9 bases not matched to a gene. CDR3 length: 14 residues. Germline CDR1 MNHNS, CDR2 SASEGT. Material: PBMCs. This sequence joins TRBV6-1 and TRBJ1-2; TRBD1 matches 10 bases. This clonotype was sampled from a woman aged 18 to 35 in good health and CMV-seronegative. CDR3 nucleotide sequence: TGTGCCAGCAGGACAGGGGGCAGGTCGGAGGGCTACACCTTC. Translating it yields CASRTGGRSEGYTF.